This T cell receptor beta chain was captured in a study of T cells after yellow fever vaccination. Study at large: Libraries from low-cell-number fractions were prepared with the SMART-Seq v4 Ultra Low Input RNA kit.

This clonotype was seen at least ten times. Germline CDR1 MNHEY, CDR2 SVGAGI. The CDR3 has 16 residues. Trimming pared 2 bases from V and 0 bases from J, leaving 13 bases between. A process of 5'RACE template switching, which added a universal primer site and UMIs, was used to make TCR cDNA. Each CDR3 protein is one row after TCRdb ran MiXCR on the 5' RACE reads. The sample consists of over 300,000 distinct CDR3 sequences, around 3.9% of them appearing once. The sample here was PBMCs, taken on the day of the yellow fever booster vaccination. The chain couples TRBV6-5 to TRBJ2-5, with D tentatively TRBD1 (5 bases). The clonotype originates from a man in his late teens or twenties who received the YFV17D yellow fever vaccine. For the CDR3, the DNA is TGTGCCAGCAGTTACAGGCCGACACAGGACCAAGAGACCCAGTACTTC. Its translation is CASSYRPTQDQETQYF.